Listed below are T cell receptor beta chains from one sample, sequenced in a study of blood T cell repertoires in COVID-19. The protocol was immunoSEQ multiplex PCR, while the TCRdb copy is restricted to in-frame clones and leaves out a portion. The table records over 100,000 clones, around 73% of them present only once. Sequenced: peripheral blood. Receptor source: a man in his 60s with active or convalescent COVID-19. The CDR3 runs from the conserved cysteine through the conserved F or W. Clone size, where shown, is once, few, many, or a class for clones that have expanded.

TRBJ2-5 TRBV28 NA CASSPLQRLYF
TRBJ1-2 TRBV12-2 NA CASRLARGVVSPSGYTF
TRBJ1-5 TRBV2 NA CASSGTGVSPQHF
TRBJ2-1 TRBV5-4 NA CASSLVGGYYNEQFF
TRBJ2-7 TRBV2 NA CASSEAGTSGTGEQYF
TRBJ1-2 TRBV7-3 NA CASSQDRAYGYTF
TRBJ1-2 TRBV18 NA CASSPRQDSNYGYTF
TRBJ1-1 TRBV10-2 NA CASSDWGPGTEAFF
TRBJ2-5 TRBV27 NA CASSDRGGQETQYF
TRBJ2-5 TRBV10-1 few CASSERRQGDFQETQYF
TRBJ2-1 TRBV7-6 NA CASSPTGGLLSSYNEQFF
TRBJ2-1 TRBV7-3 NA CASSMTPALSYNEQFF
TRBJ2-6 TRBV30 NA CASRGLGANVLTF
TRBJ1-2 TRBV20-1 NA CSASRNNPNYGYTF
TRBJ2-2 TRBV28 once CASSLQGNTGELFF
TRBJ1-2 TRBV11-1 NA CASSTPGTDYGYTF
TRBJ2-7 TRBV6-6 once CASSYGGTGGAEQYF
TRBJ1-5 TRBV6-1 NA CASSEAGERQPQHF
TRBJ1-2 TRBV30 NA CALRDRGYYTF
TRBJ1-6 TRBV18 few CASSPVRGTNSPLHF
TRBJ1-6 TRBV25-1 many CASSATGTGVNSPLHF
TRBJ2-1 TRBV29-1 NA CSVRGSTYNEQFF
TRBJ2-5 TRBV7-3 NA CASSPSGSSLWNQETQYF
TRBJ1-3 TRBV18 NA CASSRTGEIRNTIYF
TRBJ1-6 TRBV30 NA CAWRRQGNSPLHF
TRBJ2-7 TRBV10-3 NA CAISESMDRGHEQYF
TRBJ1-2 TRBV5-5 NA CASSWTSQLLYGYTF
TRBJ2-2 TRBV9 once CASSVRTSGTGELFF
TRBJ1-1 TRBV5-4 once CASSRGGVANTEAFF
TRBJ1-2 TRBV30 NA CAWIQTGGYTF
TRBJ2-1 TRBV29-1 NA CSVGNNEQFF
TRBJ2-1 TRBV5-1 NA CASSKRQDLNEQFF
TRBJ1-2 TRBV5-1 NA CASNEGAGYGYTF
TRBJ2-3 TRBV29-1 NA CSVIGGLAGLEASTDTQYF
TRBJ1-2 TRBV5-1 NA CASSLAVGQGSFTF
TRBJ2-3 TRBV7-9 many CASSRTSGSPDTQYF
TRBJ2-7 TRBV6-5 NA CASSLEAGGSYEQYF
TRBJ1-6 TRBV5-1 NA CASSFTAGPNSPLHF
TRBJ2-3 TRBV11-2 NA CASSLGLFTDTQYF
TRBJ1-5 TRBV18 NA CASSPTTGSNQPQHF
TRBJ1-1 TRBV30 NA CAWNTGGGTEAFF
TRBJ2-5 TRBV7-6 NA CASSPTSGETQYF
TRBJ2-5 TRBV30 NA CAWSSQGSQETQYF
TRBJ2-1 TRBV11-2 NA CASSLALAGGNEQFF
TRBJ2-3 TRBV5-8 NA CASSLAGSTDTQYF
TRBJ2-1 TRBV9 NA CASSVGRGHYNEQFF
TRBJ2-3 TRBV11-3 NA CASSPPGDDTQYF
TRBJ2-1 TRBV7-8 NA CASSLYGREVDEQFF
TRBJ2-2 TRBV18 NA CASSPPTPNTGELFF
TRBJ2-7 TRBV3-1/TRBV3-2 NA CASRGPGLIEQYF
TRBJ2-5 TRBV9 NA CASSVGGRGSETQYF
TRBJ2-5 TRBV5-6 NA CASSGRLAGGETQYF